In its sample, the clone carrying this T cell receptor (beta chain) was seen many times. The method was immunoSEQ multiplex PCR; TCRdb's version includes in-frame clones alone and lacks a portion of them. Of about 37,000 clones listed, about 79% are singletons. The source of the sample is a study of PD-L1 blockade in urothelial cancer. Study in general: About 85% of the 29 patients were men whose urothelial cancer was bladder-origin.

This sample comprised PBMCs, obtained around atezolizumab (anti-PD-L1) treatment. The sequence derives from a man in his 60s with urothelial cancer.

CDR3 amino acids: CASSLGGVGEKLFF. CDR3 bases: TGTGCCAGCAGCTTAGGGGGGGTGGGTGAAAAACTGTTTTTT. This rearrangement joins TRBV7-8 to TRBJ1-4; perhaps TRBD1 as D (5 bases). There are 14 residues in the CDR3. The germline V and J ends were trimmed by 1 base and 7 bases, with 10 bases remaining between them. Germline-derived CDR1 and CDR2 are SGHVS and FQNEAQ.